Below are 6 T cell receptor beta chains sequenced from a single sample in a study of blood T cell repertoires in COVID-19 (dated by TCRdb to between 2020 and 2021). Receptor amplification or capture employed the immunoSEQ multiplex PCR assay. In its TCRdb copy, this immuneACCESS table keeps in-frame sequences only and misses some clones. Where compared with another copy, unresolved V genes explain less than half of these, and the others have no known cause. The sample table lists about 300,000 clones, 86% of them with a count of one. Jointly, the top ten make up 8% to 13% of the sample. Input material: PBMCs or T cells enriched from blood (not recorded which). The receptors were gathered from a woman younger than 30 who had recovered from COVID-19.

The V call is TRBV18, the J call TRBJ1-2, with a tentative D call TRBD1 (6 bases). The CDR3 extends over 12 amino acids. Trimming left V 9 bases short and J 1 base short, with 9 bases between. CDR1 is KGHSH and CDR2 is LQKENI in the germline V gene. CDR3 sequence (DNA): TGTGCCAGTGGACAGAATAACTATGGCTACACCTTC. It encodes CASGQNNYGYTF.

J is TRBJ2-7 and V is TRBV2; TRBD1 is a possible D gene (5 bases). Trimming shortened V by 5 bases and J by 2 bases, and 10 bases separated the two germline ends. Germline CDR1 is SNHLY and CDR2 is FYNNEI. CDR3 length equals 13 residues. CDR3 nucleotide sequence: TGTGCCAGCAGTCCCCGGACACCCTACGAGCAGTACTTC. Its translation: CASSPRTPYEQYF.

This chain links TRBV12-3 or TRBV12-4 with TRBJ1-1, with D perhaps TRBD1 (5 bases). The CDR3 length is 13 residues. Deletions cut 4 bases from V and 4 bases from J, with 10 bases between. The CDR3 DNA reads TGTGCCAGCAGTTGGGGCAGTAGCACTGAAGCTTTCTTT. Protein product: CASSWGSSTEAFF.

V is TRBV30 and J is TRBJ1-1; D is unclear. Trimming removed 0 bases from V and 4 bases from J, with 9 bases in between. The CDR3 length is 13 residues. Germline loops: CDR1 GTSNPN, CDR2 SVGIG (reference sequence). CDR3 protein: CAWSVSGSTEAFF. The CDR3 DNA sequence: TGTGCCTGGAGTGTATCCGGGAGCACTGAAGCTTTCTTT.

The J gene is TRBJ1-2, the V gene TRBV7-8; 8 bases are shared with TRBD1. Germline CDR1 reads SGHVS; CDR2 reads FQNEAQ. The CDR3 runs to 16 residues. V shed 5 bases, J shed 2 bases, and the junction held 10 bases outside the gene matches. This CDR3 is CASSAQGEPFNYGYTF. In DNA form, the CDR3 reads TGTGCCAGCAGCGCACAGGGGGAGCCTTTCAACTATGGCTACACCTTC.

The V gene is TRBV30, the J gene TRBJ1-2; tentative D call: TRBD1 (5 bases). The germline V and J ends were trimmed by 3 bases and 0 bases, with 14 bases remaining between them. Germline CDR1 GTSNPN, CDR2 SVGIG (reference sequence). The CDR3 length is 15 residues. The CDR3 DNA reads TGTGCCTGGAGGTCTCGGTGGGGCGCTAACTATGGCTACACCTTC. Protein sequence: CAWRSRWGANYGYTF.